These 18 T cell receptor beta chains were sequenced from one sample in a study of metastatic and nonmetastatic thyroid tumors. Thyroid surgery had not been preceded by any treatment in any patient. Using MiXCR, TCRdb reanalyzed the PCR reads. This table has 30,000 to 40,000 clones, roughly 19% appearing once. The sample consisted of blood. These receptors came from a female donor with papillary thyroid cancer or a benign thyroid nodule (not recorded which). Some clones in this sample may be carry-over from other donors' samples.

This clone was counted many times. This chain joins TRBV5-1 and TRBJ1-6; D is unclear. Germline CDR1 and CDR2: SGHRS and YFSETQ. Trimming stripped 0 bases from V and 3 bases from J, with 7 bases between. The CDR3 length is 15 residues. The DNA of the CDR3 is TGCGCCAGCAGCTTGGGGCAGAACTATAATTCACCCCTCCACTTT. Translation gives CASSLGQNYNSPLHF.

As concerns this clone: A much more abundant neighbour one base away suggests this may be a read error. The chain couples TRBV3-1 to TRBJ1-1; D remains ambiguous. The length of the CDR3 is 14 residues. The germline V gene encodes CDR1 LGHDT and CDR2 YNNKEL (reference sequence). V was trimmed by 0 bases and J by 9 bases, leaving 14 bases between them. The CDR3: CASSQDLVNTQAFF. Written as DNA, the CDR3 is TGTGCCAGCAGCCAAGATTTGGTAAACACCCAAGCTTTCTTT. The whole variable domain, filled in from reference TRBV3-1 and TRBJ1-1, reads DTAVSQTPKYLVTQMGNDKSIKCEQNLGHDTMYWYKQDSKKFLKIMFSYNNKELIINETVPNRFSPKSPDKAHLNLHINSLELGDSAVYFCASSQDLVNTQAFFGQGTRLTVV.

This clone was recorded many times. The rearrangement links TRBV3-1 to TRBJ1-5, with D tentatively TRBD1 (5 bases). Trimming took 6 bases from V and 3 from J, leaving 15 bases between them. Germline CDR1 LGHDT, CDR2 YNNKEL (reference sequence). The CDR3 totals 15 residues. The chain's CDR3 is CASSRTRNINQPQHF. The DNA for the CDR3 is TGTGCCAGCAGTCGGACAAGGAACATCAATCAGCCCCAGCATTTT.

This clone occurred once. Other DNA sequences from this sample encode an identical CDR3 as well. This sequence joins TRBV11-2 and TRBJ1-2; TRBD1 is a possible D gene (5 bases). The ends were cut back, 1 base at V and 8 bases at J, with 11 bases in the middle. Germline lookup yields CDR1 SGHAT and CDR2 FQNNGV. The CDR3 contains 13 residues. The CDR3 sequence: CASSLGQGIGYTF. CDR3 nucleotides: TGTGCCAGCAGCTTAGGTCAGGGAATCGGCTACACCTTC.

The CDR3 here is CASSTGRINQPQHF. The CDR3 DNA reads TGTGCCAGTAGTACAGGGAGGATCAATCAGCCCCAGCATTTT. The chain joins TRBV19 to TRBJ1-5; D is perhaps TRBD1 (5 bases). The CDR3 runs 14 residues. Germline CDR1 reads LNHDA; CDR2 reads SQIVND (reference sequence). Deletions cut 4 bases from V and 3 bases from J, with 10 bases between.

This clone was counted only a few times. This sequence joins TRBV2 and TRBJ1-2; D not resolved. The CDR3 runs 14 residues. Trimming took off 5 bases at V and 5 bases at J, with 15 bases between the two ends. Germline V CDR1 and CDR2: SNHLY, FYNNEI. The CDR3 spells CASSSRYTPYGYTF. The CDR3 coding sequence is TGTGCCAGCAGTTCGCGGTACACCCCATATGGCTACACCTTC.

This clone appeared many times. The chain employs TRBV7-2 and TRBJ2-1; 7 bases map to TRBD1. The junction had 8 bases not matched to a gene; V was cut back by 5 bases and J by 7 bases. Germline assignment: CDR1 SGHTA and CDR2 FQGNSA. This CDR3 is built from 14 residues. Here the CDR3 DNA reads TGTGCCAGCAGCCTCGACAGGGTGAAAAATGAGCAGTTCTTC. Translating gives CASSLDRVKNEQFF.

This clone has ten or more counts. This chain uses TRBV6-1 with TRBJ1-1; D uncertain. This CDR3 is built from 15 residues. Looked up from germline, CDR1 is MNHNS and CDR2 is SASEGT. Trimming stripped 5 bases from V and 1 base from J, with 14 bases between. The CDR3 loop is CASSTRARENTEAFF. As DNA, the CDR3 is TGTGCCAGCAGTACCCGGGCGCGAGAGAACACTGAAGCTTTCTTT.

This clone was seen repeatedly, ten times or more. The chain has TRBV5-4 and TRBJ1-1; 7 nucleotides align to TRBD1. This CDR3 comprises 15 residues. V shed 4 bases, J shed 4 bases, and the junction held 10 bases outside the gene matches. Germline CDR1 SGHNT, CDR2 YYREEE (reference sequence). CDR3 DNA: TGTGCCAGCAGCAAGGAACAGGGGATGGGCACTGAAGCTTTCTTT. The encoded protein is CASSKEQGMGTEAFF.

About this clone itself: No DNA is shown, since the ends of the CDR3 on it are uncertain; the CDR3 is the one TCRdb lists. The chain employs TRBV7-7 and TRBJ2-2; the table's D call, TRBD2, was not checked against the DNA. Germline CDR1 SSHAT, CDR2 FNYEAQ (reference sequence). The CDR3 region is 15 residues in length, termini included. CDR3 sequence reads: CASSLVGAGTGELLF.

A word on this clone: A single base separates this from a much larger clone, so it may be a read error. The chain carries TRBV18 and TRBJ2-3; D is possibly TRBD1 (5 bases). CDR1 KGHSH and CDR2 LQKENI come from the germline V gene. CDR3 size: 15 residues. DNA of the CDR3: TGTGCCAGCTCATCACCCAGGGATGACACAGATACGCAGTATTTT. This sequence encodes CASSSPRDDTDTQYF.

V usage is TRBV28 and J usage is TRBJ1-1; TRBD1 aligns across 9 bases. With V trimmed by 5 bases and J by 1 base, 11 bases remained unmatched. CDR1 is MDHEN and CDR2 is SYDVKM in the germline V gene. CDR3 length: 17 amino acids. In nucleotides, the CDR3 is TGTGCCAGCAGTCTAAGGGGGACAGGGTATTGGAACACTGAAGCTTTCTTT. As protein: CASSLRGTGYWNTEAFF.

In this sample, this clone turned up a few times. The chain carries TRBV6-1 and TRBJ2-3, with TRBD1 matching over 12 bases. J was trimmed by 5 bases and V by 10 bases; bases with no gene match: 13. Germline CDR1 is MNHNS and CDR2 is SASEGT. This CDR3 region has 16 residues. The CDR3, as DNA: TGTGCCACCTCCCGATGGGACAGGGGGCCGGGAGATACGCAGTATTTT. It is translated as CATSRWDRGPGDTQYF.

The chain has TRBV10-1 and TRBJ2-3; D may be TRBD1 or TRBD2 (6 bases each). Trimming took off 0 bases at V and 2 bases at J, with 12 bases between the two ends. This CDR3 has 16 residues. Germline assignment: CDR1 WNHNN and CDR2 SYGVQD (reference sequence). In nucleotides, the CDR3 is TGCGCCAGCAGTGAGTCGCTCGGGGGCATCACAGATACGCAGTATTTT. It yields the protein CASSESLGGITDTQYF.

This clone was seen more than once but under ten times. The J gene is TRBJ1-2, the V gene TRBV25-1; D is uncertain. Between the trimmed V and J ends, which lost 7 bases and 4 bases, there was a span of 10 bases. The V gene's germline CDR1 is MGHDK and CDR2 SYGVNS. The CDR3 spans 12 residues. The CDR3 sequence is CASMGSFYGYTF. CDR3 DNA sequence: TGTGCCAGCATGGGCAGCTTCTATGGCTACACCTTC.

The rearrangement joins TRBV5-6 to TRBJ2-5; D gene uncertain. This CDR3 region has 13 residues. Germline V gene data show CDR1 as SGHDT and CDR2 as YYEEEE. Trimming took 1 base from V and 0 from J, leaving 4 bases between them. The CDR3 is CASSLMDQETQYF. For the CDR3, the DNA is TGTGCCAGCAGCTTGATGGACCAAGAGACCCAGTACTTC. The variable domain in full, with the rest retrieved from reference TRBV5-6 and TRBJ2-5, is DAGVTQSPTHLIKTRGQQVTLRCSPKSGHDTVSWYQQALGQGPQFIFQYYEEEERQRGNFPDRFSGHQFPNYSSELNVNALLLGDSALYLCASSLMDQETQYFGPGTRLLVL.

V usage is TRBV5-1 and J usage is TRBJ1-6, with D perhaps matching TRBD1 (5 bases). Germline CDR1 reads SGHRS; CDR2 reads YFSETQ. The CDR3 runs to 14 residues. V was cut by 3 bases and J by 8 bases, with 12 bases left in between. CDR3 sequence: CASSSTGTDSPLHF. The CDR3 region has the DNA TGCGCCAGCAGCTCAACCGGGACGGATTCACCCCTCCACTTT.

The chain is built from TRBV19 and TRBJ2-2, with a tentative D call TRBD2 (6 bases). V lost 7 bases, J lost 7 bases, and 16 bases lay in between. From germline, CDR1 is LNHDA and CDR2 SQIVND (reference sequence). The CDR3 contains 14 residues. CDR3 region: CASNLQEGGGELFF. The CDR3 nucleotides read TGTGCCAGTAACCTACAGGAGGGAGGCGGGGAGCTGTTTTTT. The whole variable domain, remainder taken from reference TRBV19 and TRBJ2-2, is DGGITQSPKYLFRKEGQNVTLSCEQNLNHDAMYWYRQDPGQGLRLIYYSQIVNDFQKGDIAEGYSVSREKKESFPLTVTSAQKNPTAFYLCASNLQEGGGELFFGEGSRLTVL.